This section outlines one T cell receptor (beta chain) sequence together with its context. Its antigen remains unknown. These data are taken from a study of T cells in Graves' hyperthyroidism and ophthalmopathy. General study findings and limits: Blood also contained most expanded thyroid clonotypes above 0.001. From stable hyperthyroidism, ophthalmopathy was separated by a 13 V-J model.

The source material, RNA transcripts, was used to amplify TCR beta CDR3 regions. A set of HTBI primers served as the primers for a first-round RT-PCR of the TCR CDR3. One entry per CDR3 protein results from TCRdb running MiXCR on the multiplex PCR reads. The data contain about 480,000 distinct CDR3 sequences, about 20% of them singletons. A roughly 9.1 ml volume of fresh peripheral blood provided the PBMCs. The CDR3 runs 12 residues. In germline, CDR1 is SGHVS, CDR2 FQNEAQ. V was cut by 5 bases and J by 4 bases, with 9 bases left in between. Sequenced: blood. The chain employs TRBV7-8 and TRBJ2-7; D uncertain. This clonotype originated in a woman in her 70s with Graves' ophthalmopathy. CDR3 nucleotides: TGTGCCAGCAGCGGAGTGGAGTACGAGCAGTACTTC. This encodes CASSGVEYEQYF.